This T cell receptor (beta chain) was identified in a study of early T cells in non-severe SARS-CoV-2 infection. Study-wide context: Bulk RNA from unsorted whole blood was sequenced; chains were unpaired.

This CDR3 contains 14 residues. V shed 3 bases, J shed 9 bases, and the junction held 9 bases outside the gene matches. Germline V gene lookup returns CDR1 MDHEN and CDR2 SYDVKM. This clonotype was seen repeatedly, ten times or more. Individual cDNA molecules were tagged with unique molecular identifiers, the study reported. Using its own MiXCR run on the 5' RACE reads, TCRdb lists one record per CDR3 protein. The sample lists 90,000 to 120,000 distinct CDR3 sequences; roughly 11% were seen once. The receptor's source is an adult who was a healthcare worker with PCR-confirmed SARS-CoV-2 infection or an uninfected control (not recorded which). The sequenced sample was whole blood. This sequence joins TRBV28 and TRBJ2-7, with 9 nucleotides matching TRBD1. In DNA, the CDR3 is TGTGCCAGCAGTTTTGGGACAGGGCCGATTTCGCAGTACTTC. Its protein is CASSFGTGPISQYF.